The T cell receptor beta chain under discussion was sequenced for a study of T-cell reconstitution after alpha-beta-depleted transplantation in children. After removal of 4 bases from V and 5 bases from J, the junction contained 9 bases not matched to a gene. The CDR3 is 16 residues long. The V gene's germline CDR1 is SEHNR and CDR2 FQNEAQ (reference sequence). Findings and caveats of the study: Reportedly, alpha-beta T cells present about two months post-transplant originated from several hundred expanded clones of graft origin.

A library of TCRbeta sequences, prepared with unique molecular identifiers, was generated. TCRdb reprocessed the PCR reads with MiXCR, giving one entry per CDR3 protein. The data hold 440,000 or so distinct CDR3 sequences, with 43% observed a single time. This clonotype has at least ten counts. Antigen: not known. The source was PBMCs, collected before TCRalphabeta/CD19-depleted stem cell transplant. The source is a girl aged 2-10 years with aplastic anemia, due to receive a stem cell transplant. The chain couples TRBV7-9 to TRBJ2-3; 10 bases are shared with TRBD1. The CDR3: CASSSPGQGNGDTQYF. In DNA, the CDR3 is TGTGCCAGCAGCTCGCCGGGACAGGGGAATGGAGATACGCAGTATTTT.